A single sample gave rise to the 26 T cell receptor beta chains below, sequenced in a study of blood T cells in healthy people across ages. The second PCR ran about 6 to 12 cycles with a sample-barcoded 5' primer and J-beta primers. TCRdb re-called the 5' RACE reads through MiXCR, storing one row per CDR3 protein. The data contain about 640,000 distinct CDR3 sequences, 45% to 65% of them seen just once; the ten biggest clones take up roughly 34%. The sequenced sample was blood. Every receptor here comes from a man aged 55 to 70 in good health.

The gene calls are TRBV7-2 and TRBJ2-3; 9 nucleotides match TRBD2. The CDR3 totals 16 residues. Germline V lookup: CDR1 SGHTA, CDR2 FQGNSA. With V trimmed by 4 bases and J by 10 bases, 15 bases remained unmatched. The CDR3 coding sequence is TGTGCCAGCAGCTCAAGGGGACTAGCCGGGGGTTGGGCGCAGTATTTT. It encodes CASSSRGLAGGWAQYF.

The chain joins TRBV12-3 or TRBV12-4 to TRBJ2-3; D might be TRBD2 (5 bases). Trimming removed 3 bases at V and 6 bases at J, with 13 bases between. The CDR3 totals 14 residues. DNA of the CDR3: TGTGCCAGCAGTTTGAACTTGCCGGGGGATACGCAGTATTTT. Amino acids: CASSLNLPGDTQYF.

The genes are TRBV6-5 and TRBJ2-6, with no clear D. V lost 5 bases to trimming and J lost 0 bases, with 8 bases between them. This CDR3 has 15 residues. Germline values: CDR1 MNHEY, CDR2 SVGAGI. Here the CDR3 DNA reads TGTGCCAGCAGTAGGGTCCTCTCTGGGGCCAACGTCCTGACTTTC. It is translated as CASSRVLSGANVLTF.

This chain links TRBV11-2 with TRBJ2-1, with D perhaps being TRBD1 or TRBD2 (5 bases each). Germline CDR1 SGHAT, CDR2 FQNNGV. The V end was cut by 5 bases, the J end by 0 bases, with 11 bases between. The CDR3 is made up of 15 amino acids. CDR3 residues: CASSQGRISYNEQFF. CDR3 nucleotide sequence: TGTGCCAGCAGCCAGGGACGGATCTCCTACAATGAGCAGTTCTTC.

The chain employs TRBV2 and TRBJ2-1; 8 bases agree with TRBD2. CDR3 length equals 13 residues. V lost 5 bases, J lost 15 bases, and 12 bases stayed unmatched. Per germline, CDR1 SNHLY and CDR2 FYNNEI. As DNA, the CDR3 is TGTGCCAGCAGTTTCACGACTAGCGCTAAAGGGTTCTTC. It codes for CASSFTTSAKGFF. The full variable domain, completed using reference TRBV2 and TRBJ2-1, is EPEVTQTPSHQVTQMGQEVILRCVPISNHLYFYWYRQILGQKVEFLVSFYNNEISEKSEIFDDQFSVERPDGSNFTLKIRSTKLEDSAMYFCASSFTTSAKGFFGPGTRLTVL.

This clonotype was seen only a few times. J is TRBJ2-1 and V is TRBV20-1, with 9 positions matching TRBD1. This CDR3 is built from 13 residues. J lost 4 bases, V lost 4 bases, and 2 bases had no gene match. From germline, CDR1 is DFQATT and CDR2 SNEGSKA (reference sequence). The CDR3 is CSATGQGYNEQFF. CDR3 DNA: TGCAGTGCTACCGGACAGGGGTACAATGAGCAGTTCTTC.

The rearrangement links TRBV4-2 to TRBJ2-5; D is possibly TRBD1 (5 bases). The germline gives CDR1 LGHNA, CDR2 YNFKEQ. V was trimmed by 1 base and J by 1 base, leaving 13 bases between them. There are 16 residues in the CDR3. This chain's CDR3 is CASSQGSLQGQETQYF. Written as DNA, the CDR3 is TGTGCCAGCAGCCAAGGATCCCTCCAGGGCCAAGAGACCCAGTACTTC.

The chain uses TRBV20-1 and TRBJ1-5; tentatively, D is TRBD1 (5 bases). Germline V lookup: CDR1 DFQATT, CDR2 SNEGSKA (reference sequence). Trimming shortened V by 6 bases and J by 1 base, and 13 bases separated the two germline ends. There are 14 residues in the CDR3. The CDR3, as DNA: TGCAGTGCAACCGACAGCCCAAGCAATCAGCCCCAGCATTTT. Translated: CSATDSPSNQPQHF.

The DNA of the CDR3 is TGTGCCAGCAGTTTAAGTCCTCCGACACCGTACTATGGCTACACCTTC. This encodes CASSLSPPTPYYGYTF. The chain uses TRBV12-3 or TRBV12-4 and TRBJ1-2; D gene uncertain. This CDR3 spans 16 amino acids. V shed 2 bases and J shed 3 bases, with 16 bases lying between them.

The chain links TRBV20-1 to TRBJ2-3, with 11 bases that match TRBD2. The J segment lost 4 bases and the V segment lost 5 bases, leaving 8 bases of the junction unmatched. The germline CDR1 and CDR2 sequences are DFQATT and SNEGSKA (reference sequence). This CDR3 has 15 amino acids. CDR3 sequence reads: CSAGDSGGASDTQYF. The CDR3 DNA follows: TGCAGTGCTGGGGATAGCGGGGGGGCTTCAGATACGCAGTATTTT.

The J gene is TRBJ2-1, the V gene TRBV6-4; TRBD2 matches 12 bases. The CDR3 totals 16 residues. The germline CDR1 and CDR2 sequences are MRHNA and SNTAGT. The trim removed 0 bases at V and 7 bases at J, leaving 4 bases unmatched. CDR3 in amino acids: CASSDSTSGGGNEQFF. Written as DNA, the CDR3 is TGTGCCAGCAGTGACTCGACTAGCGGGGGAGGGAATGAGCAGTTCTTC.

DNA for the CDR3: TGTGCCAGCCACCCGGGACAGGGTGCGGCCCAGTACTTC. Translated: CASHPGQGAAQYF. The chain uses TRBV25-1 and TRBJ2-7, with 9 bases identical to TRBD1. Germline assignment: CDR1 MGHDK and CDR2 SYGVNS. This CDR3 comprises 13 residues. After removal of 8 bases from V and 10 bases from J, the junction contained 12 bases not matched to a gene.

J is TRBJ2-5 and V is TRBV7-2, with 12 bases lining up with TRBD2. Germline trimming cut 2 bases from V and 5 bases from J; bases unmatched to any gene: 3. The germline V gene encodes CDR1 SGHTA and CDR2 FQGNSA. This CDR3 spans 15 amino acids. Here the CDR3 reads CASSLSLAGGETQYF. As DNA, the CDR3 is TGTGCCAGCAGCTTATCTCTAGCGGGGGGGGAGACCCAGTACTTC. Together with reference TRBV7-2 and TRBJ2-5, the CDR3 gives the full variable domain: GAGVSQSPSNKVTEKGKDVELRCDPISGHTALYWYRQSLGQGLEFLIYFQGNSAPDKSGLPSDRFSAERTGGSVSTLTIQRTQQEDSAVYLCASSLSLAGGETQYFGPGTRLLVL.

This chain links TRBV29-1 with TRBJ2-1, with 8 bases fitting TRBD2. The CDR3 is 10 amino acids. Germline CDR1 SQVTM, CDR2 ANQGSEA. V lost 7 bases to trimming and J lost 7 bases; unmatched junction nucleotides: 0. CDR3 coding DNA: TGCAGCGGACTAGCGAATGAGCAGTTCTTC. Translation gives CSGLANEQFF.

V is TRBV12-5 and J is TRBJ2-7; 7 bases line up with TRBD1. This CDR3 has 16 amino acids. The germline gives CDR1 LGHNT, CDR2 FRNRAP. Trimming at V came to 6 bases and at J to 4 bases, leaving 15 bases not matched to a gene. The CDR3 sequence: CASGNLGTDMRYEQYF. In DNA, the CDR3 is TGTGCTAGTGGGAACCTCGGGACAGACATGAGATACGAGCAGTACTTC.

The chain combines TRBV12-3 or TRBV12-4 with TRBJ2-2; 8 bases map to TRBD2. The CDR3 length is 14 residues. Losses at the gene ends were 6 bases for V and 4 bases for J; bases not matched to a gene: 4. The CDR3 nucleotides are TGTGCCAGCAGGGGGGCGGGAGGCACCGGGGAGCTGTTTTTT. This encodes CASRGAGGTGELFF.

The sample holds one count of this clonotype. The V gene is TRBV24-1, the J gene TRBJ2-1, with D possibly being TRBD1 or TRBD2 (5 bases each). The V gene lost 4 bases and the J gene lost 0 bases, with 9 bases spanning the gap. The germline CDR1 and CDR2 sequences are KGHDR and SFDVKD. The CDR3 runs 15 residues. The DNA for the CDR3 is TGTGCCACCAGTGAAGGGGACCTCTCCTACAATGAGCAGTTCTTC. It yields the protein CATSEGDLSYNEQFF.

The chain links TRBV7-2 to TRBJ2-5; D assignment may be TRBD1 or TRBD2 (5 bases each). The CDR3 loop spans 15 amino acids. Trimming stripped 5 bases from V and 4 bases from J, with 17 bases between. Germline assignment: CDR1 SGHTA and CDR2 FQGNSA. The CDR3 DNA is TGTGCCAGCAGCCAGGTCTCCGGGGCCGGAGAGACCCAGTACTTC. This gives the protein CASSQVSGAGETQYF.

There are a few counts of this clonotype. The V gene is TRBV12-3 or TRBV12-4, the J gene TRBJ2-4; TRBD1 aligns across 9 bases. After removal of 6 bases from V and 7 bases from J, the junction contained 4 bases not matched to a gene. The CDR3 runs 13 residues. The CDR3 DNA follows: TGTGCCAGCAGAAGAGACAGGGGGAACATTCAGTACTTC. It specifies CASRRDRGNIQYF.

CDR3 sequence: CASSPPDRSIQYF. Written as DNA, the CDR3 is TGTGCCAGCTCACCCCCCGACAGGAGCATTCAGTACTTC. The gene calls are TRBV18 and TRBJ2-4; a weak D match, TRBD1 (6 bases). The CDR3 runs 13 residues. V was shortened by 3 bases and J by 9 bases, with 12 bases between the two germline ends. The germline gives CDR1 KGHSH, CDR2 LQKENI.

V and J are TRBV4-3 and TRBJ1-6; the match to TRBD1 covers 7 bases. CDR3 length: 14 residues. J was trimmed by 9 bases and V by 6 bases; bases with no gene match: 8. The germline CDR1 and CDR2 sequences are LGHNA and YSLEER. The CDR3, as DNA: TGCGCCAGCAGTCCCGGGACAGAGTCTTCACCCCTCCACTTT. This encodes CASSPGTESSPLHF.

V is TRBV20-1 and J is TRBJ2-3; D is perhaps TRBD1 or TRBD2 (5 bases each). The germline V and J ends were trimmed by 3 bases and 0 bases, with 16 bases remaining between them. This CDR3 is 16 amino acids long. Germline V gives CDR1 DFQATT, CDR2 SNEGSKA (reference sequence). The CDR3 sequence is CSASGTEGSSTDTQYF. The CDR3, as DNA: TGCAGTGCTAGTGGGACCGAAGGTTCTAGCACAGATACGCAGTATTTT.

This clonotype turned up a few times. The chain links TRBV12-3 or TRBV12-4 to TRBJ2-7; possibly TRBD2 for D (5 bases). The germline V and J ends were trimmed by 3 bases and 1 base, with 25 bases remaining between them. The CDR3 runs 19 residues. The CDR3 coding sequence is TGTGCCAGCAGTTTGGCCTTGACTGCCGGGGTCCCCAGTTCCTACGAGCAGTACTTC. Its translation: CASSLALTAGVPSSYEQYF.

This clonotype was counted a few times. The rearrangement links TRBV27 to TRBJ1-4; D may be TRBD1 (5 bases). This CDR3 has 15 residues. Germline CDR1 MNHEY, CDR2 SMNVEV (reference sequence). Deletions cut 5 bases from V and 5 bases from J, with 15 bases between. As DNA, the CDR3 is TGTGCCAGCAGTCTGGTTGGGACCCGAAATGAAAAACTGTTTTTT. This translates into CASSLVGTRNEKLFF.

CDR3 amino acids: CASSLAGAGGAFSYNEQFF. The CDR3, as DNA: TGCGCCAGCAGCTTGGCCGGGGCGGGGGGAGCCTTTTCCTACAATGAGCAGTTCTTC. The chain recombines TRBV5-1 with TRBJ2-1; TRBD2 matches 8 bases. Germline V gene lookup returns CDR1 SGHRS and CDR2 YFSETQ. The V and J ends lost 0 bases and 1 base, in that order; junction bases with no gene match: 12. There are 19 residues in the CDR3.

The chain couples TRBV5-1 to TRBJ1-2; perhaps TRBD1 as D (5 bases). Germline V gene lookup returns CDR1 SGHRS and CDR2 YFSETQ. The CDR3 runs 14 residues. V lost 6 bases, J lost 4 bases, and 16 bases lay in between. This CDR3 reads CASTRPTGPYGYTF. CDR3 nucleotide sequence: TGCGCCAGCACACGACCGACGGGGCCCTATGGCTACACCTTC.